This TCR beta chain was sequenced during a study of CD8 T cells in Susac syndrome. Germline V lookup: CDR1 MNHEY, CDR2 SVGEGT. The CDR3 has 15 amino acids. V was cut by 7 bases and J by 1 base, with 13 bases left in between. Sequencing of TCR beta drew on CD8+ and CD4+ T cells from blood. It was negative isolation that provided the CD8+ and CD4+ T cells, whereas TEMRA cells were enriched by FACS. The RNA, about 0.5 to 1 ug, was put through reverse transcription using random hexamers. MiXCR, run by TCRdb on the immunoSEQ multiplex PCR reads, gives a single entry per CDR3 protein. Of roughly 110,000 distinct CDR3 sequences in the sample, around 92% were seen once. Whole-study results and caveats: The study admitted that it had a relatively small number of individuals in its TCR sequencing and HLA analysis.

A remark on this clonotype: Its antigen is still unknown.

V gene TRBV6-2 or TRBV6-3 combines with J gene TRBJ2-2; D is undetermined. Sequences were obtained from CD8+ T cells from PBMCs. The receptor comes from a human donor in good health. The CDR3 protein is CASTMEPVNTGELFF. CDR3 nucleotides: TGTGCCAGCACCATGGAACCGGTGAACACCGGGGAGCTGTTTTTT.